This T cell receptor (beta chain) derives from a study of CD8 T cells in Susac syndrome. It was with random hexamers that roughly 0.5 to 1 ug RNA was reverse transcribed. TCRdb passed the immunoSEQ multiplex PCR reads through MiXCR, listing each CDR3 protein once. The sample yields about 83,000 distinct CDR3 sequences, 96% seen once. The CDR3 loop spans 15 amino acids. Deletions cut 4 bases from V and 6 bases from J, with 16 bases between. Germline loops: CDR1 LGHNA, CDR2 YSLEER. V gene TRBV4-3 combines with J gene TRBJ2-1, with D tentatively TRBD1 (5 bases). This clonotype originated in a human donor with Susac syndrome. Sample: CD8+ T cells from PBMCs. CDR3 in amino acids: CASSPRKTVSNEQFF. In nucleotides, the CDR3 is TGCGCCAGCAGCCCGAGGAAGACAGTCTCCAATGAGCAGTTCTTC.